Below are 18 T cell receptor beta chains sequenced from a single sample in a study of T cell changes during pregnancy in multiple sclerosis. Sequencing used immunoSEQ multiplex PCR; TCRdb keeps in-frame clones, though not all of them. The sample lists about 59,000 clones; over 90% were seen once. Specimen: CD8+ T cells from peripheral blood mononuclear cells, collected in the third trimester of pregnancy. The origin of the receptors is a female donor with multiple sclerosis, enrolled in a pregnancy study.

In this sample, this clone turned up once. The rearrangement links TRBV6-5 to TRBJ1-5; perhaps TRBD1 as D (5 bases). Germline CDR1 is MNHEY and CDR2 is SVGAGI. The CDR3 covers 14 residues. Trimming left V 5 bases short and J 5 bases short, with 13 bases between. The CDR3 DNA follows: TGTGCCAGCAGTGTTAAAACAGGAGATCAGCCCCAGCATTTT. This translates into CASSVKTGDQPQHF.

Written as DNA, the CDR3 is TGCGCCAGCAGCCGCAGGGGGCTCTACGAGCAGTACTTC. It translates to CASSRRGLYEQYF. The chain joins TRBV10-1 to TRBJ2-7; 8 positions match TRBD1. Germline-derived CDR1 and CDR2 are WNHNN and SYGVQD (reference sequence). The J segment lost 3 bases and the V segment lost 6 bases, leaving 4 bases of the junction unmatched. This CDR3 contains 13 residues.

The chain joins TRBV6-4 to TRBJ2-4, with TRBD2 matching 8 bases. Germline CDR1 reads MRHNA; CDR2 reads SNTAGT. CDR3 length: 16 amino acids. J was trimmed by 6 bases and V by 5 bases; bases with no gene match: 12. CDR3 sequence (DNA): TGTGCCAGCAGTCATATACCGGGACTAGGGCCAAACATTCAGTACTTC. This gives the protein CASSHIPGLGPNIQYF.

This sequence joins TRBV19 and TRBJ1-1; tentative D call: TRBD1 (6 bases). Germline CDR1 reads LNHDA; CDR2 reads SQIVND (reference sequence). This CDR3 comprises 12 residues. Trimming cost V 3 bases and J 5 bases, with 7 bases left between them. The CDR3 nucleotides read TGTGCCAGTAGTATGGGGGCGACTGAAGCTTTCTTT. Protein product: CASSMGATEAFF.

V and J are TRBV7-9 and TRBJ1-5; TRBD1 matches 7 bases. The CDR3 is 12 residues long. With 6 bases clipped from V and 6 bases from J, the junction kept 2 bases outside the gene matches. Germline V CDR1 and CDR2: SEHNR, FQNEAQ (reference sequence). CDR3 residues: CASRQGSQPQHF. The CDR3 DNA sequence: TGTGCCAGCAGACAGGGGAGTCAGCCCCAGCATTTT.

The chain is built from TRBV9 and TRBJ2-1, with 10 bases aligning to TRBD2. Germline-derived CDR1 and CDR2 are SGDLS and YYNGEE. The length of the CDR3 is 16 residues. Germline trimming cut 4 bases from V and 7 bases from J; bases unmatched to any gene: 11. CDR3 DNA sequence: TGTGCCAGCAGCCTCAATAGCGGGAGGTTGGTAAATGAGCAGTTCTTC. The encoded protein is CASSLNSGRLVNEQFF.

CDR3 in DNA: TGCGCCAGCAGCCAAGACTTTGGAGGGCTTACCTACGAGCAGTACTTC. Translating gives CASSQDFGGLTYEQYF. The chain is built from TRBV4-1 and TRBJ2-7; maybe TRBD2 (6 bases). CDR3 length equals 16 residues. V lost 0 bases to trimming and J lost 2 bases, with 14 bases between them. CDR1 is MGHRA, CDR2 YSYEKL, per germline.

The gene calls are TRBV19 and TRBJ1-5, with 8 bases matching TRBD1. In germline, CDR1 is LNHDA, CDR2 SQIVND (reference sequence). The length of the CDR3 is 16 residues. V shed 5 bases, J shed 3 bases, and the junction held 9 bases outside the gene matches. The CDR3 reads CASSPRTGPYNQPQHF. CDR3 nucleotide sequence: TGTGCCAGTAGTCCAAGGACAGGGCCATACAATCAGCCCCAGCATTTT.

Written as DNA, the CDR3 is TGTGCCAGCAGCCCGGGGGACAGGGGGAACTACGAGCAGTACTTC. Amino acids: CASSPGDRGNYEQYF. This rearrangement joins TRBV21-1 to TRBJ2-7; the table's TRBD1 call for D was not verified on the DNA. TRBV21-1 is classified as a pseudogene. The CDR3 runs to 15 residues.

The V and J genes are TRBV5-4 and TRBJ1-3; 7 bases align to TRBD1. Germline lookup yields CDR1 SGHNT and CDR2 YYREEE (reference sequence). After removal of 1 base from V and 4 bases from J, the junction contained 5 bases not matched to a gene. The CDR3 has 15 residues. CDR3 sequence: CASSLLAGGGNTIYF. DNA of the CDR3: TGTGCCAGCAGCTTGTTGGCAGGGGGAGGAAACACCATATATTTT. Filled out from reference TRBV5-4 and TRBJ1-3, the complete variable domain reads ETGVTQSPTHLIKTRGQQVTLRCSSQSGHNTVSWYQQALGQGPQFIFQYYREEENGRGNFPPRFSGLQFPNYSSELNVNALELDDSALYLCASSLLAGGGNTIYFGEGSWLTVV.

The chain has TRBV19 and TRBJ1-2, with a possible D match to TRBD1 (6 bases). Between the trimmed V and J ends, which lost 3 bases and 8 bases, there was a span of 10 bases. There are 12 residues in the CDR3. Germline V gene data show CDR1 as LNHDA and CDR2 as SQIVND (reference sequence). CDR3 sequence: CASSMRTAGYTF. The CDR3 region has the DNA TGTGCCAGTAGTATGCGGACAGCGGGCTACACCTTC.

This chain links TRBV27 with TRBJ1-2, with D unclear. Germline loops: CDR1 MNHEY, CDR2 SMNVEV (reference sequence). The CDR3 runs 14 residues. V was clipped by 3 bases and J by 2 bases, with 10 bases between them. CDR3 amino acids: CASSLSGDNYGYTF. The CDR3 DNA is TGTGCCAGCAGTTTGTCCGGAGACAACTATGGCTACACCTTC.

The chain joins TRBV5-4 to TRBJ2-7; the match to TRBD1 covers 9 bases. The CDR3 covers 14 residues. In germline, CDR1 is SGHNT, CDR2 YYREEE (reference sequence). The trim removed 4 bases at V and 6 bases at J, leaving 8 bases unmatched. The CDR3 sequence: CASSRDRDPLEQYF. As DNA, the CDR3 is TGTGCCAGCAGCCGGGACAGGGACCCCCTCGAGCAGTACTTC.

This clone was seen just once. This chain uses TRBV27 with TRBJ1-5; D is ambiguous. V lost 2 bases and J lost 3, with 5 bases in between. Germline assignment: CDR1 MNHEY and CDR2 SMNVEV (reference sequence). The CDR3 contains 13 residues. The CDR3 bases are TGTGCCAGCAGTTTAAGAGACAATCAGCCCCAGCATTTT. Residues: CASSLRDNQPQHF.

This chain uses TRBV4-1 with TRBJ2-3, with D possibly TRBD2 on 6 matching bases. This CDR3 is 16 amino acids long. Trimming took 1 base from V and 0 from J, leaving 11 bases between them. Germline CDR1 is MGHRA and CDR2 is YSYEKL. In DNA, the CDR3 is TGCGCCAGCAGCCAAGTCAGTAGCGGCAGCACAGATACGCAGTATTTT. The encoded protein is CASSQVSSGSTDTQYF.

This clone was detected once. The chain employs TRBV27 and TRBJ1-5; D not certain. Germline CDR1 MNHEY, CDR2 SMNVEV (reference sequence). The V end was cut by 0 bases, the J end by 6 bases, with 6 bases between. This CDR3 has 13 amino acids. This CDR3 is CASSLSTGQPQHF. The DNA for the CDR3 is TGTGCCAGCAGTTTATCTACCGGTCAGCCCCAGCATTTT.

This sequence joins TRBV7-9 and TRBJ1-5, with D possibly TRBD1 on 5 matching bases. V was pared by 5 bases and J by 7 bases, with 18 bases between. Germline CDR1 is SEHNR and CDR2 is FQNEAQ (reference sequence). The CDR3 has 15 amino acids. In nucleotides, the CDR3 is TGTGCCAGCAGCCCGGGGGGAGGGGTAAACCAGCCCCAGCATTTT. As protein: CASSPGGGVNQPQHF.

The V call is TRBV15, the J call TRBJ2-1; D remains ambiguous. V was pared by 6 bases and J by 6 bases, with 12 bases between. CDR1 is LNHNV and CDR2 is YYDKDF in the germline V gene (reference sequence). The CDR3 is made up of 13 amino acids. The CDR3 is CATSSGYGNEQFF. The CDR3 DNA sequence: TGTGCCACCAGTTCAGGCTATGGCAATGAGCAGTTCTTC.